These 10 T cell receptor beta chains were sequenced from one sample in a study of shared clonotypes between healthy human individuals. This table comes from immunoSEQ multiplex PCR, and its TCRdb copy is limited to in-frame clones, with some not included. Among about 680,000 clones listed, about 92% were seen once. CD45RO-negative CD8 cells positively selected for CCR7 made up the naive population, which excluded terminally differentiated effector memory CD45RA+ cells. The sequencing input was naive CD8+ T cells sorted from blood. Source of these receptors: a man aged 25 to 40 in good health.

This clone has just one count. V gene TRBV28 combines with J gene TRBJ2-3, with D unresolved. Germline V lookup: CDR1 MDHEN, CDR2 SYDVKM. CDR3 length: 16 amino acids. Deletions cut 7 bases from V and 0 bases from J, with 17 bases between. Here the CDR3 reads CASTPGTELSTDTQYF. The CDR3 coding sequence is TGTGCCAGCACCCCTGGTACGGAACTCAGCACAGATACGCAGTATTTT. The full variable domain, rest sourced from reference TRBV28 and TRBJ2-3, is DVKVTQSSRYLVKRTGEKVFLECVQDMDHENMFWYRQDPGLGLRLIYFSYDVKMKEKGDIPEGYSVSREKKERFSLILESASTNQTSMYLCASTPGTELSTDTQYFGPGTRLTVL.

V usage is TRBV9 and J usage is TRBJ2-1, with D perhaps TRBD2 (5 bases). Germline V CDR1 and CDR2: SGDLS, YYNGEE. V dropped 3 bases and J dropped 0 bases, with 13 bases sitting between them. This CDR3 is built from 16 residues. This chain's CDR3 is CASSGKRNPSYNEQFF. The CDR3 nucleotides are TGTGCCAGCAGCGGAAAGCGGAATCCCTCCTACAATGAGCAGTTCTTC.

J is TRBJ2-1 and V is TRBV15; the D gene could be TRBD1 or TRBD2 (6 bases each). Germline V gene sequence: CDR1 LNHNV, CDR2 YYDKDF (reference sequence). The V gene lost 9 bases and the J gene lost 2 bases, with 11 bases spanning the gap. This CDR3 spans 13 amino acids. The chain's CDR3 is CATRDITYNEQFF. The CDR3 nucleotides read TGTGCCACGCGGGACATTACCTACAATGAGCAGTTCTTC.

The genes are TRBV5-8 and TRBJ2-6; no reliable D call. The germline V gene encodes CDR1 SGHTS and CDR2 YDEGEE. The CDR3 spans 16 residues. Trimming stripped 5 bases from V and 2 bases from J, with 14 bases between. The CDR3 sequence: CASSLFKSTGANVLTF. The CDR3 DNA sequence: TGTGCCAGCAGTCTTTTTAAGTCGACTGGGGCCAACGTCCTGACTTTC.

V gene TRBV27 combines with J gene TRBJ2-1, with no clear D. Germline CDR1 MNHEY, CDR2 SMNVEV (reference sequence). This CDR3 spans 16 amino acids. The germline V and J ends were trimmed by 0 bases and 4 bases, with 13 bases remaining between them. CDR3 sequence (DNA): TGTGCCAGCAGTTTATCGGGTTGGTACTTTTACAATGAGCAGTTCTTC. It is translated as CASSLSGWYFYNEQFF.

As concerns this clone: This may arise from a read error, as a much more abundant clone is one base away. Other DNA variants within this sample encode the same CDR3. The CDR3 DNA sequence: TGTGCCAGCAGCTTAGAGGGATATAGCAATCAGCCCCAGCATTTT. It yields the protein CASSLEGYSNQPQHF. The rearrangement links TRBV7-2 to TRBJ1-5; D uncertain. CDR3 length: 15 residues. Per germline, CDR1 SGHTA and CDR2 FQGNSA. V was pared by 1 base and J by 0 bases, with 7 bases between.

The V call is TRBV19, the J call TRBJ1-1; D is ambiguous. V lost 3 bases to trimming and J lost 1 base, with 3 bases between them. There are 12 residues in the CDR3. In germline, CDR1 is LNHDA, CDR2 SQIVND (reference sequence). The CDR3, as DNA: TGTGCCAGTAGTATTCCGAACACTGAAGCTTTCTTT. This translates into CASSIPNTEAFF.

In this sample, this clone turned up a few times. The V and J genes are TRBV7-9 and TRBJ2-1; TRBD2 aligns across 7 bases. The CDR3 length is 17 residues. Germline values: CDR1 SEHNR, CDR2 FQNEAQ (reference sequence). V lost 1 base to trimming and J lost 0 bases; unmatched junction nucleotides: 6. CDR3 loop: CASSLDVLAVSYNEQFF. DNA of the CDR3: TGTGCCAGCAGCTTAGATGTTCTAGCGGTCTCCTACAATGAGCAGTTCTTC.

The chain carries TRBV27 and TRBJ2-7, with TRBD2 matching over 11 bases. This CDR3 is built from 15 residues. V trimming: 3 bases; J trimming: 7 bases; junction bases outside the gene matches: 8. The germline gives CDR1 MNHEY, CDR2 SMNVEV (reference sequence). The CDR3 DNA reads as TGTGCCAGCAGTTTTTCACTAGCGGGAGCCGAAGAGCAGTACTTC. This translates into CASSFSLAGAEEQYF.

The CDR3 nucleotides read TGTGCCAGCAGTCAGTTCCAGTCTATTGGAGGCTACGAGCAGTACTTC. It specifies CASSQFQSIGGYEQYF. The rearrangement links TRBV27 to TRBJ2-7; the D gene is possibly TRBD2 (5 bases). The CDR3 has 16 residues. V lost 5 bases and J 3 bases, leaving 20 bases between the germline ends. Germline CDR1 reads MNHEY; CDR2 reads SMNVEV (reference sequence).